The clone carrying this T cell receptor (beta chain) was observed many times. What it binds is unknown. This record comes from a study of early T cells in non-severe SARS-CoV-2 infection. Whole-study context: Sequencing of bulk RNA from unsorted whole blood was done, without chain pairing. Study findings and constraints: Sequences matched to VDJdb favored anti-spike CD8 responses, while private and CD4 specificities were missed.

Unique molecular identifiers were affixed to single, distinct cDNA molecules. TCRdb used MiXCR to reprocess the 5' RACE reads, holding one entry per CDR3 protein. The repertoire holds approximately 33,000 distinct CDR3 sequences, with around 4% as singletons. With V trimmed by 0 bases and J by 5 bases, 4 bases remained unmatched. This CDR3 has 16 amino acids. Per germline, CDR1 SGHDN and CDR2 FVKESK. The source is an adult who was a healthcare worker with PCR-confirmed SARS-CoV-2 infection or an uninfected control (not recorded which). V is TRBV14 and J is TRBJ2-3; TRBD2 aligns across 11 bases. Material for sequencing was whole blood. CDR3 amino acids: CASSQDQLAGVDTQYF. Written as DNA, the CDR3 is TGTGCCAGCAGCCAAGATCAACTAGCGGGAGTAGATACGCAGTATTTT.